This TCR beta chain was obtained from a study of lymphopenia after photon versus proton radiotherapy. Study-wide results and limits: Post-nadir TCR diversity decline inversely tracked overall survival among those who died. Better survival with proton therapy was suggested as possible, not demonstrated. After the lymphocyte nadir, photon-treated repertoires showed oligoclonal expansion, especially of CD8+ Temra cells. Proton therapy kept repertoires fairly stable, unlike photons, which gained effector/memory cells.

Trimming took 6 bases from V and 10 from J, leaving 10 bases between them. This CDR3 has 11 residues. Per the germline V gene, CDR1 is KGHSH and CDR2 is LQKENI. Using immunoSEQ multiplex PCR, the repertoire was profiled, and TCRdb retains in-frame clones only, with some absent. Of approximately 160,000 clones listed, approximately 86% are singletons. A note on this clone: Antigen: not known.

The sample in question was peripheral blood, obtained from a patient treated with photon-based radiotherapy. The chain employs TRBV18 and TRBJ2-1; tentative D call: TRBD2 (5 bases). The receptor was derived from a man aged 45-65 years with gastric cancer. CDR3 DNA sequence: TGTGCCAGCTCCCTGGAGGAGGAGCAGTTCTTC. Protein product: CASSLEEEQFF.